This T cell receptor beta chain was documented in a study of blood T cells in healthy people across ages. Background on the study: Template switching recovered approximately one barcoded beta molecule for every two T cells. Study-wide results and limits: Observed TCR beta diversity showed a strong correlation with the percentage of naive T cells as measured by flow cytometry. It was not known whether donors were CMV positive (a possible confounder of expanded clonotype changes).

Extraction yielded at least 5 micrograms of total RNA per sample. This clonotype was seen only a few times. Antigen unknown. A second PCR, run for roughly 6 to 11 cycles, used a sample-barcoded 5' primer plus a J-beta primer mix. Each CDR3 protein gets one entry after TCRdb re-called the 5' RACE reads with MiXCR. Among roughly 1,500,000 distinct CDR3 sequences listed, 42% were seen once. This CDR3 comprises 14 residues. V was pared by 2 bases and J by 1 base, with 8 bases between. Germline CDR1 and CDR2: SEHNR and FQNEAQ (reference sequence). The sequence was collected from a woman aged 18-29 years in good health. The material sequenced was blood. The chain recombines TRBV7-9 with TRBJ2-5; tentative D call: TRBD1 (5 bases). The CDR3 sequence: CASSLWGVQETQYF. CDR3 DNA: TGTGCCAGCAGCTTATGGGGCGTCCAAGAGACCCAGTACTTC. Combining the CDR3 with reference TRBV7-9 and TRBJ2-5 gives the whole variable domain DTGVSQNPRHKITKRGQNVTFRCDPISEHNRLYWYRQTLGQGPEFLTYFQNEAQLEKSRLLSDRFSAERPKGSFSTLEIQRTEQGDSAMYLCASSLWGVQETQYFGPGTRLLVL.